This T cell receptor beta chain originates from a study of CD8+ T cells in alopecia areata. Sequencing relied on a cDNA template that was reverse transcribed from extracted RNA. Clones were read by immunoSEQ multiplex PCR, and TCRdb kept only the in-frame ones, dropping some. The sample shows under 350,000 clones, none of them appearing just once. Markers including CD4, CD8alpha, NKG2D and NKG2ACE guided sorting of pooled cutaneous lymph node cells. This clone has just a few counts. The antigen remains unidentified. Genes and germline come from the mouse. Study conclusions and caveats: It was less clear whether patients shared TCRs than it was in mice, possibly because of HLA.

This clonotype was sampled from a C3H/HeJ mouse with alopecia areata. The mouse strain carries the MHC haplotype H2-k. The sequenced sample consisted of CD4+ T cells sorted from a lymph node.

The CDR3 DNA, read in part, is TGTGCCAGCGGTGATGCAGGGGACACCTATGCT. This translates into CASGDAGDTYA. Given in full, the CDR3 is CASGDAGDTYAEQFF. V usage is TRBV13-2 and J usage is TRBJ2-1; possibly TRBD1 for D (6 bases). Coverage ceases 4 residues before the CDR3 finishes, and the germline J gene fills in the end. CDR1 NNHNN and CDR2 SYGAGS come from the germline V gene (reference sequence). This CDR3 is 15 amino acids long. The V and J ends lost 0 bases and 3 bases respectively, with 10 bases between them.